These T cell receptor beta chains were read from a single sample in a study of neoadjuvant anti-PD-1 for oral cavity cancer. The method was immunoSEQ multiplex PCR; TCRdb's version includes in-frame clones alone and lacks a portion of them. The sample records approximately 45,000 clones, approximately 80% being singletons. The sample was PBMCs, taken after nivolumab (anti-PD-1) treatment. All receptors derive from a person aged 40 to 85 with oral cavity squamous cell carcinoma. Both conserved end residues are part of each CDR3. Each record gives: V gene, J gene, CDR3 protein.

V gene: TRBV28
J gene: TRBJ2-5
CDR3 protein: CASSLPQGAAQETQYF

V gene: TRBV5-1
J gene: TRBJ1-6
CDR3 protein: CASSFETGTYNSPLHF

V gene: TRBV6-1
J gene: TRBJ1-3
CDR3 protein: CASSDPRQPTDSGNTIYF

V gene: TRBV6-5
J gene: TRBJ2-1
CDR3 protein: CASRIRRVANEQFF

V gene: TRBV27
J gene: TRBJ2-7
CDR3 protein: CASSLRGRGLEQYF

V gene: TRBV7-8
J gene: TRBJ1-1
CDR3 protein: CASSDYRTSEAFF

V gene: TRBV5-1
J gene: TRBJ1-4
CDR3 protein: CASSSGPSTNEKLFF

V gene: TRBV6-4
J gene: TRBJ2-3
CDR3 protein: CASSDSNGQADTQYF

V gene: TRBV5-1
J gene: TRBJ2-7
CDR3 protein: CASSLGMGGAYEQYF

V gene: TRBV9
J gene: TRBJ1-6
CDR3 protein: CASSVAGADSPLHF

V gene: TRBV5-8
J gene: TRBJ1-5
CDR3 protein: CASSRGQGIVQPQHF

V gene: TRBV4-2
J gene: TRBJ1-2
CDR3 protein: CASSQRTGENYGYTF

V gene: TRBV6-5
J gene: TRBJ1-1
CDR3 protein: CATLGSSSNTEAFF

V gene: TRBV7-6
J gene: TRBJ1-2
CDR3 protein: CASSSPDRVDWGYTF

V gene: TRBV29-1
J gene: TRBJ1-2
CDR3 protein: CSAAGQGNYGYTF

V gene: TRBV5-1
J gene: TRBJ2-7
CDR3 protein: CARIYYEQYF

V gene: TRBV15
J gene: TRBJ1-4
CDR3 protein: CATAGQPAYNEKLFF

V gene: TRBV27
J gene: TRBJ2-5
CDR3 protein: CASSLTRLEVRMRETQYF

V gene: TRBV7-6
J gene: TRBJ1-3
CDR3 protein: CASSLGVLAGNTIYF

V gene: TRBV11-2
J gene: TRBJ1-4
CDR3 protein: CASSYEQGGEKLFF

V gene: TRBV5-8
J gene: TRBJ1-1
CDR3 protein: CASSLVGESTEAFF

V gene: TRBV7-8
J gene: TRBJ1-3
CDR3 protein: CASTVRPGKGSGNTIYF

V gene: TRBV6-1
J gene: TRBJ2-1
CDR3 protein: CASRGAGAGYNEQFF

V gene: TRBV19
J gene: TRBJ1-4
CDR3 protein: CASKRQPGIEKLFF

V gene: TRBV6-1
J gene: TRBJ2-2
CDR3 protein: CASSAPDSFRRNTGELFF

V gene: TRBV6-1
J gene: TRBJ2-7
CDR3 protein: CASSEGLAGARGTANYEQYF

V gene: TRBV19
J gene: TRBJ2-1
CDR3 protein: CASSLNSLGYNEQFF

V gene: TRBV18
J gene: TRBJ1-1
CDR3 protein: CASSPRDIVFTEAFF

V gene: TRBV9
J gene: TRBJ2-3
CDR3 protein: CASSVATTGNTQYF

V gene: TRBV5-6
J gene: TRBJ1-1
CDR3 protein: CAGGQLNTEAFF

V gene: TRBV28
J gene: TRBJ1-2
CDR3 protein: CASSFRVGRSYTF

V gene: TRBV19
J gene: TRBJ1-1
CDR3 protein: CASRLLPTSNTEAFF

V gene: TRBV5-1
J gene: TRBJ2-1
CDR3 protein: CASSLRDRVYNEQFF

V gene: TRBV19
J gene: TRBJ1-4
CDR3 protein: CASSRTGDRERKLFF

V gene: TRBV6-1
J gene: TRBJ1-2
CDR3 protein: CASSEAGVRGYTF

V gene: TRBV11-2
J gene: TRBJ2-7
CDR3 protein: CASSLEYEQYF

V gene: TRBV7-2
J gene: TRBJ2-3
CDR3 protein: CASSLVGSTDTQYF

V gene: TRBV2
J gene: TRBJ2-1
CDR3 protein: CASRFGTSGGRAEQFF

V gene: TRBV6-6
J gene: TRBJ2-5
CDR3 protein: CASRDWGSQETQYF

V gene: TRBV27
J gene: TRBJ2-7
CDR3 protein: CASRRANLISYEQYF

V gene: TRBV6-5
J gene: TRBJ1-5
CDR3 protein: CASSYPDREVNQPQHF

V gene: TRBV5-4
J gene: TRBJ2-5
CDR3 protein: CASSLAGAGVTQYF

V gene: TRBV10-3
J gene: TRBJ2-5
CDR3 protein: CAISDDTQETQYF

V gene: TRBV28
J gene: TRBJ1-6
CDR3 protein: CASSLHEGVNSPLHF

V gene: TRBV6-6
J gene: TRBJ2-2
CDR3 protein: CASSWYSPDYGELFF

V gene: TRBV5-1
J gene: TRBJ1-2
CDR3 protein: CASSLEGHYGYTF

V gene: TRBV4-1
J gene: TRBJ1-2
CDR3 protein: CASSQLELGHGYTF

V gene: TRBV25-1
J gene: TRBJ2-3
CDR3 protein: CASSEAGGASTDTQYF

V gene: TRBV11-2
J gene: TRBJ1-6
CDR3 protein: CASCIFHGNSPLHF

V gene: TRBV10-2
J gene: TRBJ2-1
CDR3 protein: CASSAQGHRNEQFF

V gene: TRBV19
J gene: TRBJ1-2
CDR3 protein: CASSLPWTEANYGYTF

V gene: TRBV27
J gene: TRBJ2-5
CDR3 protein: CASSQGGETQYF